This T cell receptor beta chain was recovered during a study of tumour-infiltrating T cells in Burkitt lymphoma. About the study: Patients covered every epidemiological subtype of Burkitt lymphoma. Repertoire clonality predicted overall and progression-free survival. Points from the study as a whole: Several public clonotypes were shared across many Burkitt lymphoma patients.

The CDR3 loop spans 13 amino acids. The germline CDR1 and CDR2 sequences are WNHNN and SYGVQD (reference sequence). V lost 7 bases and J 4 bases, leaving 10 bases between the germline ends. A note on this clone: Its antigen remains unknown.

Libraries were prepared by immunoSEQ multiplex PCR; TCRdb keeps only in-frame clonotypes and omits some of them. This repertoire shows some 1,000 clones, around a fifth found once; its top ten account for around 6.5%. The receptor was isolated from a human donor with Burkitt lymphoma. Sequenced input: tumor tissue. This rearrangement joins TRBV10-1 to TRBJ2-2; D is undetermined. Written as DNA, the CDR3 is TGCGCCAGCACCGGACGGTTCACCGGGGAGCTGTTTTTT. Amino acid sequence: CASTGRFTGELFF.